This TCR beta chain was retrieved from a study of cytomegalovirus exposure and HLA in healthy donors. A note on this clone: Its target is unknown.

General study results and limits: Later analysis identified a missense DCLRE1C variant that was linked to TCR beta V- and J-gene trimming. Prior analysis indicated that the majority of TCR beta V segments exhibited productivity approximately 87% or approximately 30% of the time.

CDR3 length: 14 amino acids. Trimming removed 5 bases from V and 7 bases from J; junction bases left unmatched: 5. Germline V lookup: CDR1 SGHTA, CDR2 FQGNSA. With 60 Vbeta and 13 Jbeta primers, the PCR was carried out. Method: immunoSEQ multiplex PCR; TCRdb's copy keeps in-frame clones and lacks some. In the table there are about 95,000 clones, 65% to 90% of which are singletons. The receptor was isolated from a man between 25 and 39 years old in good health and CMV-seropositive. This chain connects TRBV7-2 to TRBJ1-4; 9 bases are a match to TRBD1. The sample was PBMCs. DNA for the CDR3: TGTGCCAGCAGCGTGGGACAGGGCGCTGAAAAACTGTTTTTT. It translates to CASSVGQGAEKLFF. The full variable domain, its missing parts supplied by reference TRBV7-2 and TRBJ1-4, is GAGVSQSPSNKVTEKGKDVELRCDPISGHTALYWYRQSLGQGLEFLIYFQGNSAPDKSGLPSDRFSAERTGGSVSTLTIQRTQQEDSAVYLCASSVGQGAEKLFFGSGTQLSVL.